Detailed here is one T cell receptor beta chain. The sample originates from a study of technical replicates of blood from four donors. Germline V CDR1 and CDR2: SGHAT, FQNNGV. With 5 bases clipped from V and 5 bases from J, the junction kept 13 bases outside the gene matches. The CDR3 extends over 16 amino acids. Sequencing used immunoSEQ multiplex PCR; TCRdb keeps in-frame clones, though not all of them. The table has around 56,000 clones, about 95% seen once. The source is a human donor in good health. Some clones in this sample may be carry-over from other donors' samples. The chain couples TRBV11-2 to TRBJ2-5, with TRBD1 matching 8 bases. The sequenced sample was PBMCs. This chain's CDR3 is CASSLGQGGVGETQYF. CDR3 bases: TGTGCCAGCAGCCTCGGACAGGGCGGGGTAGGGGAGACCCAGTACTTC.